The text below deals with one T cell receptor (beta chain). Mismatch with germline at one junction end may stem from a read error. The record originates from a study of blood T cells in healthy people across ages. Combining a sample-barcoded 5' primer with a J-beta primer mix, a second PCR ran for about 7 to 12 cycles. TCRdb reprocessed the 5' RACE reads with MiXCR, giving one entry per CDR3 protein. The data contain about 630,000 distinct CDR3 sequences, 21% of them singletons. This CDR3 region has 14 residues. In germline, CDR1 is SGDLS, CDR2 YYNGEE. The clonotype comes from a man between 65 and 79 years old in good health. The V call is TRBV9, the J call TRBJ2-5, with 7 bases matching TRBD2. The sample comprised blood. CDR3 nucleotide sequence: TGTGCCAGCAGCCCCGATGGACTAGGTCGAGGCGCTCGCTTC. Residues: CASSPDGLGRGARF.